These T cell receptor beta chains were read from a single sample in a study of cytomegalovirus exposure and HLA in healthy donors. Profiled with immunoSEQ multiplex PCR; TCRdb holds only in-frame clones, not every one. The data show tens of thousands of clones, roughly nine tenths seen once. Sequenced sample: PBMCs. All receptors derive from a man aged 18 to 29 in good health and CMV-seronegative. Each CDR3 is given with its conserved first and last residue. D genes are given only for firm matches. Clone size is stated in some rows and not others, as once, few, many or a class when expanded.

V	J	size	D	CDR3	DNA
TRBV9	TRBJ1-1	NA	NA	CASSVVGAGNTEAFF	TGTGCCAGCAGCGTAGTGGGGGCCGGGAACACTGAAGCTTTCTTT
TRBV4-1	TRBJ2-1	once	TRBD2	CASSLRLAGEVEDEQFF	TGCGCCAGCAGCCTACGACTAGCGGGAGAGGTAGAAGATGAGCAGTTCTTC
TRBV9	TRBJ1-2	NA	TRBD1	CASRGGFDYGYTF	TGTGCCAGCAGAGGGGGCTTCGACTATGGCTACACCTTC
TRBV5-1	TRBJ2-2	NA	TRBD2	CASSLELAATGELFF	TGCGCCAGCAGCTTGGAACTAGCGGCAACCGGGGAGCTGTTTTTT
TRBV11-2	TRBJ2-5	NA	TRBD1	CASSLGDRDKETQYF	TGTGCCAGCAGCTTAGGAGACAGGGACAAAGAGACCCAGTACTTC
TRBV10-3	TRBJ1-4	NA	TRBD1	CAIREDRSNEKLFF	TGTGCCATCAGAGAGGACAGGTCTAATGAAAAACTGTTTTTT
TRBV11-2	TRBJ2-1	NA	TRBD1	CASSSGQELRGEQFF	TGTGCCAGCAGCTCCGGACAGGAACTACGGGGTGAGCAGTTCTTC
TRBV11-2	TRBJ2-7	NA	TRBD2	CASSSTSQPYEQYF	TGTGCCAGCAGCTCGACTAGCCAGCCCTACGAGCAGTACTTC
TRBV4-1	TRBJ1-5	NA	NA	CASSQVGTPYSNQPQHF	TGCGCCAGCAGCCAAGTAGGGACACCATATAGCAATCAGCCCCAGCATTTT
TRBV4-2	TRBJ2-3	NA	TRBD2	CASSQTPSGRSDTQYF	TGTGCCAGCAGCCAAACCCCTAGCGGGAGGTCAGATACGCAGTATTTT
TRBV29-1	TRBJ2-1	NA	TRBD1	CSAGTDYNEQFF	TGCAGCGCCGGGACAGACTACAATGAGCAGTTCTTC
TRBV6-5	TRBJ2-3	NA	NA	CASSYSGEPSTDTQYF	TGTGCCAGCAGTTACTCGGGAGAACCGAGCACAGATACGCAGTATTTT
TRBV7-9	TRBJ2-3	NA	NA	CASSLGLGSTDTQYF	TGTGCCAGCAGCTTAGGGCTAGGATCTACAGATACGCAGTATTTT
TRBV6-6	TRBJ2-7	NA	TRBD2	CASSPAWTRKTEQYF	TGTGCCAGCAGCCCAGCTTGGACTAGGAAGACCGAGCAGTACTTC
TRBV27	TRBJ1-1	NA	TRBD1	CASSRTGVMNTEAFF	TGTGCCAGCAGTCGGACAGGGGTTATGAACACTGAAGCTTTCTTT
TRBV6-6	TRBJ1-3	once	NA	CASREGSGNTIYF	TGTGCCAGCCGGGAAGGGTCTGGAAACACCATATATTTT
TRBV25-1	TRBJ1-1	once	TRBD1	CASSDGQGRKAFF	TGTGCCAGCAGTGATGGACAGGGCCGAAAAGCTTTCTTT
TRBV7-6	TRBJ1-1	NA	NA	CASSLDPEELNTEAFF	TGTGCCAGCAGCTTAGATCCCGAGGAACTGAACACTGAAGCTTTCTTT
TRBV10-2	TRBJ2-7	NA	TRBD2	CASSLGLAGVSEQYF	TGCGCCAGCAGTCTTGGACTAGCGGGAGTTTCGGAGCAGTACTTC
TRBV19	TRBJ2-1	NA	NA	CASKPDISYNEQFF	TGTGCCAGTAAACCGGACATATCCTACAATGAGCAGTTCTTC